A selection of T cell receptor beta chains follows, all from one sample in a study of blood T cells in healthy people across ages. One entry per CDR3 protein results from TCRdb running MiXCR on the 5' RACE reads. The table has 550,000 to 800,000 distinct CDR3 sequences, under 25% seen once. Sequencing was done on a sample of blood. The receptor set was obtained from a man aged 70-80 years in good health. Each CDR3 is given with its conserved first and last residue. A D gene is named only where the DNA matches it firmly. Size values are once, few and many counts, or a class for expanded clones, and some rows have none.

v_gene: TRBV12-3/TRBV12-4; j_gene: TRBJ2-1; d_gene: TRBD2; abundance: few; CDR3aa: CASSILAGVSRNEQFF; CDR3nt: TGTGCCAGCAGTATCCTAGCGGGAGTATCTAGAAATGAGCAGTTCTTC
v_gene: TRBV20-1; j_gene: TRBJ2-3; d_gene: TRBD2; abundance: NA; CDR3aa: CSARGTSGSSTDTQYF; CDR3nt: TGCAGTGCTAGGGGGACTAGCGGAAGTAGCACAGATACGCAGTATTTT
v_gene: TRBV6-6; j_gene: TRBJ1-3; d_gene: TRBD1; abundance: NA; CDR3aa: CASSYPEQGSGNTIYF; CDR3nt: TGTGCCAGCAGTTACCCCGAACAGGGGTCCGGAAACACCATATATTTT
v_gene: TRBV5-1; j_gene: TRBJ1-2; d_gene: TRBD1; abundance: NA; CDR3aa: CASSLETGEIYGYTF; CDR3nt: TGCGCCAGCAGCTTGGAGACAGGGGAAATATATGGCTACACCTTC
v_gene: TRBV20-1; j_gene: TRBJ2-5; d_gene: NA; abundance: few; CDR3aa: CSAKKNFQETQYF; CDR3nt: TGCAGTGCTAAGAAAAACTTCCAAGAGACCCAGTACTTC
v_gene: TRBV29-1; j_gene: TRBJ2-1; d_gene: NA; abundance: few; CDR3aa: CSVGQTPYNEQFF; CDR3nt: TGCAGCGTGGGGCAGACTCCATACAATGAGCAGTTCTTC
v_gene: TRBV27; j_gene: TRBJ2-7; d_gene: TRBD1; abundance: NA; CDR3aa: CASSLNVQTGGYEQYF; CDR3nt: TGTGCCAGCAGTTTAAACGTGCAGACAGGGGGCTACGAGCAGTACTTC
v_gene: TRBV20-1; j_gene: TRBJ2-3; d_gene: NA; abundance: few; CDR3aa: CSATELTDTQYF; CDR3nt: TGCAGTGCCACTGAGCTCACAGATACGCAGTATTTT
v_gene: TRBV7-3; j_gene: TRBJ2-7; d_gene: NA; abundance: few; CDR3aa: CASSLTGDGDEQYF; CDR3nt: TGTGCCAGCAGCCTTACAGGTGATGGGGACGAGCAGTACTTC
v_gene: TRBV6-1; j_gene: TRBJ2-5; d_gene: TRBD2; abundance: few; CDR3aa: CASSPRGAGGLETQYF; CDR3nt: TGTGCCAGCAGTCCCCGGGGAGCGGGAGGGTTAGAGACCCAGTACTTC
v_gene: TRBV5-5; j_gene: TRBJ2-1; d_gene: TRBD2; abundance: many; CDR3aa: CASSAFPGLAGSYNEQFF; CDR3nt: TGTGCCAGCAGCGCATTCCCGGGACTAGCGGGCTCCTACAATGAGCAGTTCTTC
v_gene: TRBV4-1; j_gene: TRBJ2-2; d_gene: TRBD2; abundance: NA; CDR3aa: CASSQQAGASGELFF; CDR3nt: TGCGCCAGCAGCCAACAAGCGGGAGCATCCGGGGAGCTGTTTTTT
v_gene: TRBV6-2/TRBV6-3; j_gene: TRBJ2-5; d_gene: NA; abundance: NA; CDR3aa: CASSQEQGGEETQYF; CDR3nt: TGTGCCAGCAGCCAAGAGCAGGGTGGAGAAGAGACCCAGTACTTC
v_gene: TRBV29-1; j_gene: TRBJ2-3; d_gene: NA; abundance: few; CDR3aa: CSDTSGNTDTQYF; CDR3nt: TGCAGCGACACTAGTGGCAACACAGATACGCAGTATTTT
v_gene: TRBV2; j_gene: TRBJ2-5; d_gene: NA; abundance: NA; CDR3aa: CASSYRVGEAQYF; CDR3nt: TGTGCCAGCAGTTACAGGGTTGGAGAGGCCCAGTACTTC
v_gene: TRBV12-3/TRBV12-4; j_gene: TRBJ2-2; d_gene: TRBD1; abundance: NA; CDR3aa: CASSGTGVGELFF; CDR3nt: TGTGCCAGCAGTGGGACAGGGGTCGGGGAGCTGTTTTTT
v_gene: TRBV6-5; j_gene: TRBJ2-7; d_gene: NA; abundance: few; CDR3aa: CASMRGLTSAYEQYF; CDR3nt: TGTGCCAGCATGAGGGGGCTGACTAGCGCCTACGAGCAGTACTTC
v_gene: TRBV12-3/TRBV12-4; j_gene: TRBJ2-2; d_gene: TRBD1; abundance: NA; CDR3aa: CASSQGQGTGELFF; CDR3nt: TGTGCCAGCAGTCAAGGACAGGGGACCGGGGAGCTGTTTTTT
v_gene: TRBV7-2; j_gene: TRBJ2-2; d_gene: TRBD2; abundance: few; CDR3aa: CASSLGLARSGGELFF; CDR3nt: TGTGCCAGCAGCTTGGGACTAGCACGTTCCGGCGGGGAGCTGTTTTTT
v_gene: TRBV20-1; j_gene: TRBJ2-7; d_gene: NA; abundance: NA; CDR3aa: CSAPPGTKSYEQYF; CDR3nt: TGCAGTGCTCCGCCCGGGACAAAGTCCTACGAGCAGTACTTC
v_gene: TRBV5-4; j_gene: TRBJ1-6; d_gene: NA; abundance: NA; CDR3aa: CASSLDRASPLHF; CDR3nt: TGTGCCAGCAGCTTGGACAGGGCTTCACCCCTCCACTTT
v_gene: TRBV6-5; j_gene: TRBJ2-1; d_gene: NA; abundance: NA; CDR3aa: CASSYRTPSSGNEQFF; CDR3nt: TGTGCCAGCAGTTATCGCACGCCGTCAAGCGGGAATGAGCAGTTCTTC
v_gene: TRBV5-1; j_gene: TRBJ2-1; d_gene: TRBD2; abundance: many; CDR3aa: CASRTRAGTYNEQFF; CDR3nt: TGCGCCAGCCGGACTAGAGCGGGAACCTACAATGAGCAGTTCTTC
v_gene: TRBV9; j_gene: TRBJ2-1; d_gene: TRBD2; abundance: few; CDR3aa: CASSVDSGSLDEQFF; CDR3nt: TGTGCCAGCAGCGTAGACAGCGGGAGTCTCGATGAGCAGTTCTTC
v_gene: TRBV19; j_gene: TRBJ1-5; d_gene: TRBD1; abundance: NA; CDR3aa: CASSGQGYQPQHF; CDR3nt: TGTGCCAGTTCCGGACAGGGGTATCAGCCCCAGCATTTT
v_gene: TRBV5-1; j_gene: TRBJ1-2; d_gene: TRBD1; abundance: NA; CDR3aa: CASSEGTGDSRGYTF; CDR3nt: TGCGCCAGCAGCGAAGGGACAGGGGATAGTCGTGGCTACACCTTC
v_gene: TRBV7-2; j_gene: TRBJ2-7; d_gene: TRBD2; abundance: NA; CDR3aa: CASSPGLAGYYEQYF; CDR3nt: TGTGCCAGCAGCCCCGGACTAGCGGGCTACTACGAGCAGTACTTC
v_gene: TRBV19; j_gene: TRBJ2-7; d_gene: NA; abundance: few; CDR3aa: CASSTEPTYEQYF; CDR3nt: TGTGCCAGTAGTACCGAACCTACCTACGAGCAGTACTTC
v_gene: TRBV28; j_gene: TRBJ2-5; d_gene: NA; abundance: few; CDR3aa: CASNLLGGETQYF; CDR3nt: TGTGCCAGCAATCTCCTAGGGGGAGAGACCCAGTACTTC
v_gene: TRBV18; j_gene: TRBJ2-1; d_gene: NA; abundance: NA; CDR3aa: CASSPMGHEQFF; CDR3nt: TGTGCCAGCTCACCAATGGGGCATGAGCAGTTCTTC
v_gene: TRBV5-1; j_gene: TRBJ2-1; d_gene: TRBD2; abundance: NA; CDR3aa: CASSRDGGRAFDEQFF; CDR3nt: TGCGCCAGCAGCCGCGACGGCGGGAGGGCCTTCGATGAGCAGTTCTTC
v_gene: TRBV21-1; j_gene: TRBJ1-3; d_gene: NA; abundance: NA; CDR3aa: CASSRQPGNTIYF; CDR3nt: TGTGCCAGCAGCAGACAGCCCGGAAACACCATATATTTT
v_gene: TRBV6-2/TRBV6-3; j_gene: TRBJ2-3; d_gene: TRBD1; abundance: few; CDR3aa: CASRRGQGMSTDTQYF; CDR3nt: TGTGCCAGCAGACGAGGACAGGGGATGTCCACAGATACGCAGTATTTT
v_gene: TRBV24-1; j_gene: TRBJ2-7; d_gene: TRBD1; abundance: few; CDR3aa: CATSEKGAGKDEQYF; CDR3nt: TGCGCCACCAGTGAAAAGGGGGCCGGGAAGGACGAGCAGTACTTC
v_gene: TRBV2; j_gene: TRBJ2-5; d_gene: NA; abundance: NA; CDR3aa: CASSDTSYQETQYF; CDR3nt: TGTGCCAGCAGTGACACCTCGTACCAAGAGACCCAGTACTTC
v_gene: TRBV20-1; j_gene: TRBJ2-4; d_gene: NA; abundance: few; CDR3aa: CSAAPGAERNIQYF; CDR3nt: TGCAGTGCTGCCCCCGGGGCTGAGAGGAACATTCAGTACTTC
v_gene: TRBV11-2; j_gene: TRBJ2-7; d_gene: TRBD2; abundance: NA; CDR3aa: CASSEPASGTYEQYF; CDR3nt: TGTGCCAGCAGCGAACCCGCTAGCGGCACCTACGAGCAGTACTTC
v_gene: TRBV28; j_gene: TRBJ2-3; d_gene: TRBD1; abundance: NA; CDR3aa: CASSRPGQGSDTQYF; CDR3nt: TGTGCCAGCAGCCGTCCGGGACAGGGGTCAGATACGCAGTATTTT
v_gene: TRBV7-9; j_gene: TRBJ1-4; d_gene: NA; abundance: few; CDR3aa: CASRETGSNEKLFF; CDR3nt: TGTGCCAGCAGAGAAACAGGGAGCAATGAAAAACTGTTTTTT
v_gene: TRBV7-8; j_gene: TRBJ1-2; d_gene: NA; abundance: NA; CDR3aa: CASSLAGQRYGYTF; CDR3nt: TGTGCCAGCAGCTTAGCAGGACAGCGCTATGGCTACACCTTC
v_gene: TRBV28; j_gene: TRBJ2-5; d_gene: NA; abundance: NA; CDR3aa: CASCPRGRPQETQYF; CDR3nt: TGTGCCAGCTGTCCGCGGGGGCGCCCACAAGAGACCCAGTACTTC
v_gene: TRBV20-1; j_gene: TRBJ2-1; d_gene: TRBD1; abundance: few; CDR3aa: CSARPLGTVNNEQFF; CDR3nt: TGCAGTGCTAGACCCCTAGGGACAGTAAACAATGAGCAGTTCTTC
v_gene: TRBV20-1; j_gene: TRBJ2-5; d_gene: NA; abundance: NA; CDR3aa: CSAKPPGTEETQYF; CDR3nt: TGCAGTGCTAAACCGCCCGGGACGGAAGAGACCCAGTACTTC
v_gene: TRBV20-1; j_gene: TRBJ2-3; d_gene: TRBD2; abundance: few; CDR3aa: CSATSGTSGRDTQYF; CDR3nt: TGCAGTGCTACCTCCGGGACTAGCGGGAGAGATACGCAGTATTTT
v_gene: TRBV3-1; j_gene: TRBJ2-7; d_gene: NA; abundance: NA; CDR3aa: CASSPRRDRSYEQYF; CDR3nt: TGTGCCAGCAGTCCCCGGCGGGATCGGTCCTACGAGCAGTACTTC
v_gene: TRBV29-1; j_gene: TRBJ2-2; d_gene: NA; abundance: many; CDR3aa: CSVDAGTLNTGELFF; CDR3nt: TGCAGCGTTGACGCCGGGACTTTGAACACCGGGGAGCTGTTTTTT
v_gene: TRBV12-3/TRBV12-4; j_gene: TRBJ2-5; d_gene: NA; abundance: many; CDR3aa: CASSPTQGVGPVF; CDR3nt: TGTGCCAGCAGTCCGACACAGGGTGTGGGGCCCGTCTTC
v_gene: TRBV20-1; j_gene: TRBJ2-7; d_gene: NA; abundance: few; CDR3aa: CSAGDGSPISYEQYF; CDR3nt: TGCAGTGCGGGGGACGGGAGTCCAATCTCCTACGAGCAGTACTTC
v_gene: TRBV10-3; j_gene: TRBJ2-7; d_gene: TRBD2; abundance: NA; CDR3aa: CAISEAASGTGYEQYF; CDR3nt: TGTGCCATCAGTGAGGCGGCTAGCGGGACGGGCTACGAGCAGTACTTC
v_gene: TRBV9; j_gene: TRBJ2-3; d_gene: TRBD2; abundance: NA; CDR3aa: CASSVGLAGDTQYF; CDR3nt: TGTGCCAGCAGCGTCGGACTAGCAGGGGATACGCAGTATTTT